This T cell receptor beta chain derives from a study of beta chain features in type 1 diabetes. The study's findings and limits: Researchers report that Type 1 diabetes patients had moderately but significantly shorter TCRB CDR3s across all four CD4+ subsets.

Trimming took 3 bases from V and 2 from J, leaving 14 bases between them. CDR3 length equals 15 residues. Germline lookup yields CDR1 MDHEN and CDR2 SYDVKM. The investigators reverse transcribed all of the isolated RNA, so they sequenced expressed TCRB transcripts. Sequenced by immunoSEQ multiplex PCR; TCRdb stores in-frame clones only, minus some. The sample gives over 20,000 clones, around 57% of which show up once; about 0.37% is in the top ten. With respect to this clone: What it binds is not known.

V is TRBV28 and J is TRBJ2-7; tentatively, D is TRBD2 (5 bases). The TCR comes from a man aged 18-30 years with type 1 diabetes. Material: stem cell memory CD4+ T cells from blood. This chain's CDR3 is CASSLNPRGPYEQYF. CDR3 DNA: TGTGCCAGCAGTTTGAACCCCCGCGGGCCCTACGAGCAGTACTTC.